Sequencing of this T cell receptor beta chain was carried out in a study of blood T cell repertoires in COVID-19. Trimming removed 5 bases at V and 6 bases at J, with 6 bases between. The CDR3 is made up of 11 amino acids. CDR1 and CDR2 (germline): SNHLY, FYNNEI. The method was immunoSEQ multiplex PCR; TCRdb's version includes in-frame clones alone and lacks a portion of them. Of some 390,000 clones listed, more than 80% are singletons. Before being deemed recovered, Cohort 3 donors had two negative PCRs, clearance, or symptom resolution. The sequenced sample was PBMCs or T cells enriched from blood (not recorded which). The sequence derives from a young man who had recovered from COVID-19. The gene calls are TRBV2 and TRBJ2-3; D remains unclear. The CDR3 region is CASSTRDTQYF. CDR3 bases: TGTGCCAGCAGTACTCGCGATACGCAGTATTTT.